This T cell receptor beta chain was documented in a study of shared clonotypes between healthy human individuals. Free of recent acute infections or vaccinations, the donors were healthy HIV-negative adults. On this clone itself: What it binds is unknown.

Study-wide results and limits: Enrolling few donors narrowed the genetic and exposure-history diversity that was represented. Investigators expected sequencing depth to affect clonotype sharing among donors.

Sequencing was performed with immunoSEQ multiplex PCR; in TCRdb, only in-frame clones are kept and a portion is missing. The repertoire holds about 490,000 clones, with roughly 85% as singletons. Trimming took 0 bases from V and 4 from J; bases not matched to a gene: 5. Looked up from germline, CDR1 is SGHRS and CDR2 is YFSETQ. This CDR3 comprises 15 residues. The sample comprised PBMCs. The V call is TRBV5-1, the J call TRBJ2-7; 9 bases are a match to TRBD1. The sequence was obtained from a woman in her thirties or forties in good health. Some clones in this sample may be carry-over from other donors' samples. The CDR3 protein is CASSLGGDRVYEQYF. The CDR3 region has the DNA TGCGCCAGCAGCTTGGGCGGGGACAGGGTTTACGAGCAGTACTTC.